The subject of this entry is one TCR beta chain. Per the authors' pipeline: Scientists estimated how many nucleated cells there were by amplifying reference gene primers. The repertoire was sequenced with immunoSEQ multiplex PCR; TCRdb's copy has only in-frame clones and lacks some. V and J calls and clone size are those listed in that table; D and trimming were worked out from the DNA. The repertoire holds about 93,000 clones, with 89% as singletons. The entry originates in a study of blood T cell repertoires in COVID-19. In the study overall: The United States, Italy and Spain provided the acute and convalescent COVID-19 samples. Sources were T cells, B-cell-depleted T cells, or PBMCs; the material itself was cDNA or gDNA.

CDR1 SGHDN and CDR2 FVKESK come from the germline V gene. The CDR3 loop spans 17 amino acids. With 1 base clipped from V and 4 bases from J, the junction kept 12 bases outside the gene matches. The V call is TRBV14, the J call TRBJ2-7, with 8 nucleotides matching TRBD2. The TCR sequence derives from a man over 45 with acute or convalescent COVID-19. Sequencing was done on a sample of peripheral blood. Here the CDR3 DNA reads TGTGCCAGCAGCCAAGGGAAAGGAGCGGGGGACTCTTACGAGCAGTACGTC. Its protein product is CASSQGKGAGDSYEQYV.